One and the same sample provided the 5 T cell receptor beta chains below, sequenced in a study of T cells after yellow fever vaccination. MiXCR, applied by TCRdb to the 5' RACE reads, yields one record per CDR3 protein. The sample shows 70,000 or so distinct CDR3 sequences, under 9.5% of them seen only once. The input for sequencing was CD8+ T cells sorted from PBMCs, taken 10 to 11 days after the first yellow fever vaccination. The source of these receptors is a man between 18 and 29 years old who received the YFV17D yellow fever vaccine.

This clonotype was counted ten times or more. This chain's CDR3 is CASAYTTDAYYQETQYF. The DNA of the CDR3 is TGCGCCAGCGCCTACACCACGGACGCCTATTACCAAGAGACCCAGTACTTC. The rearrangement joins TRBV5-1 to TRBJ2-5; D is unresolved. Germline assignment: CDR1 SGHRS and CDR2 YFSETQ. V was trimmed by 7 bases and J by 0 bases, leaving 22 bases between them. This CDR3 comprises 17 residues.

This clonotype was seen many times. The genes are TRBV6-1 and TRBJ2-1, with D possibly matching TRBD2 (7 bases). The germline V and J ends were trimmed by 5 bases and 7 bases, with 18 bases remaining between them. From germline, CDR1 is MNHNS and CDR2 SASEGT. The CDR3 covers 15 residues. For the CDR3, the DNA is TGTGCCAGCAGTATGGGGGGGGGCCTAAAAAATGAGCAGTTCTTC. Translating gives CASSMGGGLKNEQFF.

Only a few counts were recorded for this clonotype. The CDR3 DNA follows: TGTGCCAGCAGCTGGATTCAGGGACCCACCGGGGAGCTGTTTTTT. Amino acids: CASSWIQGPTGELFF. V usage is TRBV7-8 and J usage is TRBJ2-2, with D possibly being TRBD1 or TRBD2 (5 bases each). V lost 4 bases, J lost 4 bases, and 13 bases lay in between. The CDR3 has 15 amino acids. Germline loops: CDR1 SGHVS, CDR2 FQNEAQ.

This clonotype was counted many times. The rearrangement joins TRBV6-2 or TRBV6-3 to TRBJ2-7; 11 nucleotides match TRBD2. This CDR3 is built from 13 residues. The V gene end was trimmed by 6 bases and the J gene end by 3 bases; junction bases not matched to a gene: 1. Per germline, CDR1 MNHEY and CDR2 SVGEGT. The CDR3 protein is CASSGTSGYEQYF. For the CDR3, the DNA is TGTGCCAGCAGCGGGACTAGCGGCTACGAGCAGTACTTC.

In this sample, this clonotype turned up many times. The chain couples TRBV12-3 or TRBV12-4 to TRBJ1-1; D is undetermined. This CDR3 spans 16 amino acids. V was pared by 1 base and J by 0 bases, with 12 bases between. The chain's CDR3 is CASSLESVSMNTEAFF. The CDR3 DNA reads as TGTGCCAGCAGTTTAGAGTCAGTCTCAATGAACACTGAAGCTTTCTTT.